One sample yielded the 18 T cell receptor beta chains listed below, sequenced in a study of blood T cell repertoires in COVID-19. Sequenced by immunoSEQ multiplex PCR; TCRdb stores in-frame clones only, minus some. The sample includes 95,000 to 110,000 clones, roughly 90% of them seen just once. The specimen sequenced was peripheral blood. These receptors all stem from a middle-aged man with active or convalescent COVID-19.

This chain joins TRBV28 and TRBJ2-3, with D hard to call. There are 15 residues in the CDR3. Germline values: CDR1 MDHEN, CDR2 SYDVKM. Trimming took 6 bases from V and 2 from J, leaving 15 bases between them. CDR3: CASRGWSADTDTQYF. CDR3 nucleotides: TGTGCCAGCAGGGGTTGGAGCGCAGACACAGATACGCAGTATTTT. Full variable domain (remainder filled in from reference TRBV28 and TRBJ2-3): DVKVTQSSRYLVKRTGEKVFLECVQDMDHENMFWYRQDPGLGLRLIYFSYDVKMKEKGDIPEGYSVSREKKERFSLILESASTNQTSMYLCASRGWSADTDTQYFGPGTRLTVL.

This chain links TRBV5-6 with TRBJ2-2, with 12 bases matching TRBD2. This CDR3 region has 17 residues. Germline values: CDR1 SGHDT, CDR2 YYEEEE. The trim removed 1 base at V and 5 bases at J, leaving 6 bases unmatched. CDR3 DNA: TGTGCCAGCAGCTTGTGGTTCCTAGCGGGAGGGACCGGGGAGCTGTTTTTT. Protein product: CASSLWFLAGGTGELFF.

In the case of this clone: At the DNA level, this CDR3 is encoded by other sequences in the same sample as well. This chain connects TRBV27 to TRBJ1-5, with 10 bases aligning to TRBD1. This CDR3 has 15 amino acids. The germline V gene encodes CDR1 MNHEY and CDR2 SMNVEV (reference sequence). V lost 5 bases and J lost 2; bases outside the gene matches: 3. The CDR3 region has the DNA TGTGCCAGCAGTCCTGGGACAGGGGGCAATCAGCCCCAGCATTTT. Amino acid sequence: CASSPGTGGNQPQHF.

This clone has only a few counts. The V gene is TRBV19, the J gene TRBJ1-2; 8 bases are shared with TRBD1. Germline-derived CDR1 and CDR2 are LNHDA and SQIVND (reference sequence). This CDR3 comprises 13 residues. With V trimmed by 7 bases and J by 4 bases, 5 bases remained unmatched. In nucleotides, the CDR3 is TGTGCCAGTACTCAGGACAGGGTCTATGGCTACACCTTC. Translation gives CASTQDRVYGYTF.

V usage is TRBV19 and J usage is TRBJ1-1; D unresolved. Germline CDR1 and CDR2: LNHDA and SQIVND (reference sequence). With 6 bases removed from V and 0 bases from J, the gap between germline ends came to 14 bases. This CDR3 has 15 amino acids. For the CDR3, the DNA is TGTGCCAGTAGGGGCGGGAATTGGGTGAACACTGAAGCTTTCTTT. This codes for CASRGGNWVNTEAFF.

V and J are TRBV7-8 and TRBJ1-4; D is possibly TRBD1 (5 bases). The CDR3 covers 16 residues. Germline CDR1 SGHVS, CDR2 FQNEAQ. Trimming cost V 5 bases and J 0 bases, with 13 bases left between them. The chain's CDR3 is CASSLDRPTTNEKLFF. CDR3 bases: TGTGCCAGCAGCCTTGACAGACCGACAACTAATGAAAAACTGTTTTTT. The full variable domain, in which reference TRBV7-8 and TRBJ1-4 provide the parts outside the CDR3, is GAGVSQSPRYKVAKRGQDVALRCDPISGHVSLFWYQQALGQGPEFLTYFQNEAQLDKSGLPSDRFFAERPEGSVSTLKIQRTQQEDSAVYLCASSLDRPTTNEKLFFGSGTQLSVL.

A single count supports this clone. At one of its ends the junction is not consistent with the germline gene, which may arise from a read error. The chain has TRBV28 and TRBJ1-1; TRBD1 matches at 8 bases. The CDR3 totals 12 residues. Germline CDR1 reads MDHEN; CDR2 reads SYDVKM. The CDR3, as DNA: TGTGCCAGCAGTTTAATTACAGGGGGGATCTATTTT. Amino acid sequence: CASSLITGGIYF.

The chain combines TRBV7-9 with TRBJ1-5, with 9 bases identical to TRBD1. The CDR3 is made up of 16 amino acids. The germline gives CDR1 SEHNR, CDR2 FQNEAQ (reference sequence). Germline trimming cut 1 base from V and 8 bases from J; bases unmatched to any gene: 9. The CDR3 is CASSLVGTGGLEPQHF. Here the CDR3 DNA reads TGTGCCAGCAGCTTAGTTGGTACAGGGGGCCTGGAGCCCCAGCATTTT.

The genes are TRBV7-9 and TRBJ1-2, with D unclear. CDR3 length: 16 residues. Germline CDR1 and CDR2: SEHNR and FQNEAQ (reference sequence). V was clipped by 4 bases and J by 2 bases, with 17 bases between them. The CDR3 spells CASSSPNAGPNYGYTF. Written as DNA, the CDR3 is TGTGCCAGCAGCTCCCCGAACGCGGGTCCGAACTATGGCTACACCTTC.

In nucleotides, the CDR3 is TGTGCCAGCAGTTTATTGACAGATACCTATGGCTACACCTTC. It codes for CASSLLTDTYGYTF. The J gene is TRBJ1-2, the V gene TRBV28; TRBD1 is a possible D gene (5 bases). Trimming pared 1 base from V and 4 bases from J, leaving 10 bases between. The CDR3 spans 14 residues. CDR1 and CDR2 (germline): MDHEN, SYDVKM.

The chain joins TRBV7-2 to TRBJ2-3; TRBD2 might be the D (5 bases). CDR1 and CDR2 (germline): SGHTA, FQGNSA. The V and J ends lost 8 bases and 0 bases respectively, with 12 bases between them. The CDR3 totals 14 residues. CDR3: CASDNGKSTDTQYF. DNA for the CDR3: TGTGCCAGCGATAACGGGAAGAGCACAGATACGCAGTATTTT.

This sequence joins TRBV27 and TRBJ1-5; 12 bases are a match to TRBD1. The V gene's germline CDR1 is MNHEY and CDR2 SMNVEV (reference sequence). The CDR3 totals 16 residues. V lost 4 bases, J lost 9 bases, and 10 bases stayed unmatched. The CDR3 loop reads CASSSVAGQGAGPQHF. In DNA, the CDR3 is TGTGCCAGCAGTTCAGTCGCGGGACAGGGGGCAGGGCCCCAGCATTTT.

In this sample, this clone turned up many times. The chain has TRBV7-9 and TRBJ2-1; 11 nucleotides align to TRBD2. CDR3 size: 21 residues. With V trimmed by 5 bases and J by 1 base, 19 bases remained unmatched. Germline V gene lookup returns CDR1 SEHNR and CDR2 FQNEAQ (reference sequence). The DNA for the CDR3 is TGTGCCAGCAGCACAATCGGGGTGGGTAGCGGGAGGGTTAAGTCCTACAATGAGCAGTTCTTC. Its protein is CASSTIGVGSGRVKSYNEQFF.

J is TRBJ1-2 and V is TRBV7-2, with 7 bases identical to TRBD1. Germline CDR1 and CDR2: SGHTA and FQGNSA. The CDR3 totals 12 residues. With V trimmed by 6 bases and J by 7 bases, 5 bases remained unmatched. CDR3 nucleotide sequence: TGTGCCAGCAGACCACAGGGGTCTGGCTACACCTTC. Amino acids: CASRPQGSGYTF.

The CDR3, as DNA: TGTGCCAGTAATTACGCGGACAGGGGGGAGACCCAGTACTTC. Protein: CASNYADRGETQYF. The chain employs TRBV19 and TRBJ2-5, with 10 positions matching TRBD1. V shed 7 bases, J shed 5 bases, and the junction held 7 bases outside the gene matches. This CDR3 is built from 14 residues. CDR1 and CDR2 from the germline V gene are LNHDA and SQIVND (reference sequence).

The rearrangement links TRBV3-1 (or the pseudogene TRBV3-2) to TRBJ1-1; 9 nucleotides match TRBD1. This CDR3 is built from 15 residues. V lost 4 bases, J lost 4 bases, and 7 bases stayed unmatched. The germline CDR1 and CDR2 sequences are LGHDT and YNNKEL (reference sequence). This CDR3 is CASSLGETGGTEAFF. CDR3 DNA: TGTGCCAGCAGCCTTGGGGAGACAGGGGGCACTGAAGCTTTCTTT.

This chain links TRBV6-5 with TRBJ2-7; D remains ambiguous. Germline CDR1 MNHEY, CDR2 SVGAGI. The CDR3 consists of 11 residues. V lost 7 bases and J lost 3, with 7 bases in between. CDR3 amino acids: CASKNGYEQYF. In nucleotides, the CDR3 is TGTGCCAGCAAGAACGGCTACGAGCAGTACTTC.

The chain couples TRBV6-1 to TRBJ1-4, with 10 bases aligning to TRBD1. Germline CDR1 MNHNS, CDR2 SASEGT. The CDR3 has 13 residues. Trimming took 6 bases from V and 13 from J; bases not matched to a gene: 8. CDR3 sequence reads: CASSWDRGKSLFF. The CDR3 DNA is TGTGCCAGCAGCTGGGACAGGGGAAAGTCACTGTTTTTT.